What follows is one T cell receptor (beta chain) and its context. Antigen unknown. Mouse gene names and germline throughout. The read stops 4 residues short of the end of the CDR3; the missing end is completed from the germline J gene. These data originate in a study of CD8+ T cells in alopecia areata. Study at large: Grafted skin came from C3H/HeJ donors with spontaneous alopecia (about 6-13 months old) and was placed on roughly 7-10-week-old female C3H/HeJ mice. Study observations and caveats: Clonality in lesional scalp, especially alopecia totalis/universalis, exceeded that of normal scalp.

Markers used for sorting pooled cutaneous lymph node cells were CD4, CD8alpha, NKG2D, NKG2ACE and others. Once RNA had been extracted, it was reverse transcribed into cDNA to act as the sequencing template. Produced via immunoSEQ multiplex PCR; TCRdb's table is partial and in-frame only. The record shows approximately 300,000 clones for this sample, with no singletons present. The length of the CDR3 is 14 residues. From germline, CDR1 is NSHNY and CDR2 SYGAGN. Losses at the gene ends were 7 bases for V and 3 bases for J; bases not matched to a gene: 7. This sequence was found in a C3H/HeJ mouse with alopecia areata. The strain's MHC: H2-k. The chain is built from TRBV13-1 and TRBJ2-1; the match to TRBD1 covers 7 bases. Sequences were obtained from CD4+ T cells sorted from a lymph node. The chain's CDR3 is CASLRQGLYAEQFF. The part of the CDR3 DNA that was read is TGTGCCAGCCTCCGACAGGGCCTCTATGCT.